This passage covers 26 T cell receptor beta chains from one sample sequenced in a study of cytomegalovirus exposure and HLA in healthy donors. 13 Jbeta primers and 60 Vbeta primers were used for the PCR. TCRdb's table, derived via immunoSEQ multiplex PCR, lists solely in-frame clones and lacks some. This table holds 150,000 to 200,000 clones, 80% to 85% found once. The specimen was PBMCs. The receptors were sampled from a middle-aged man in good health and CMV-seronegative.

V is TRBV30 and J is TRBJ1-4; no clear D. The CDR3 totals 14 residues. Trimming left V 4 bases short and J 5 bases short, with 14 bases between. Germline CDR1 and CDR2: GTSNPN and SVGIG (reference sequence). Here the CDR3 reads CAWMHYLGNEKLFF. As DNA, the CDR3 is TGTGCCTGGATGCACTATCTCGGCAATGAAAAACTGTTTTTT.

V gene TRBV11-3 combines with J gene TRBJ2-2; TRBD2 aligns across 9 bases. Germline V gives CDR1 SGHNT, CDR2 YENEEA. V was pared by 4 bases and J by 4 bases, with 7 bases of the junction left unmatched. This CDR3 comprises 16 residues. The CDR3 nucleotides read TGTGCCAGCAGCTACGGCGGGAGGGCCTCCACCGGGGAGCTGTTTTTT. Translated, it gives CASSYGGRASTGELFF. Full variable domain (outside the CDR3, taken from reference TRBV11-3 and TRBJ2-2): EAGVVQSPRYKIIEKKQPVAFWCNPISGHNTLYWYLQNLGQGPELLIRYENEEAVDDSQLPKDRFSAERLKGVDSTLKIQPAELGDSAVYLCASSYGGRASTGELFFGEGSRLTVL.

This clone has a handful of counts. V and J are TRBV4-3 and TRBJ1-5, with D possibly being TRBD1 (5 bases). CDR3 size: 15 residues. The germline V and J ends were trimmed by 1 base and 0 bases, with 7 bases remaining between them. From germline, CDR1 is LGHNA and CDR2 YSLEER. The CDR3: CASSQVRASNQPQHF. The DNA of the CDR3 is TGCGCCAGCAGCCAAGTCAGGGCTAGCAATCAGCCCCAGCATTTT.

The V call is TRBV6-1, the J call TRBJ1-1; D gene uncertain. There are 11 residues in the CDR3. CDR1 MNHNS and CDR2 SASEGT come from the germline V gene. The ends were cut back, 3 bases at V and 6 bases at J, with 5 bases in the middle. The CDR3 sequence is CASSEKPEAFF. For the CDR3, the DNA is TGTGCCAGCAGTGAGAAGCCTGAAGCTTTCTTT.

The V gene is TRBV5-8, the J gene TRBJ1-4; TRBD1 matches at 8 bases. The CDR3 extends over 14 amino acids. Germline-derived CDR1 and CDR2 are SGHTS and YDEGEE. V gave up 4 bases and J gave up 7 bases; unmatched junction bases: 6. The CDR3 region has the DNA TGTGCCAGCAGCGGACAGGGTTTGGGTGAAAAACTGTTTTTT. Its protein product is CASSGQGLGEKLFF.

The chain uses TRBV7-2 and TRBJ2-7; D not resolved. The ends were cut back, 5 bases at V and 2 bases at J, with 7 bases in the middle. Germline lookup yields CDR1 SGHTA and CDR2 FQGNSA. This CDR3 region has 12 residues. The CDR3 DNA is TGTGCCAGCAGCCTCCTAGCCTACGAGCAGTACTTC. It is translated as CASSLLAYEQYF.

The chain recombines TRBV10-3 with TRBJ2-7; 10 positions agree with TRBD1. V shed 3 bases and J 4 bases; nucleotides not matched to a gene: 6. This CDR3 has 15 residues. The germline V gene has CDR1 ENHRY and CDR2 SYGVKD. The CDR3 protein is CAISEVGQGDYEQYF. CDR3 DNA sequence: TGTGCCATCAGTGAAGTCGGACAGGGGGATTACGAGCAGTACTTC.

V usage is TRBV19 and J usage is TRBJ1-5; weak D call: TRBD1 (5 bases). Germline-derived CDR1 and CDR2 are LNHDA and SQIVND (reference sequence). The CDR3 sequence is 15 residues long. Deletions cut 1 base from V and 1 base from J, with 8 bases between. CDR3 protein: CASSIGWGSNQPQHF. CDR3 in DNA: TGTGCCAGTAGTATAGGGTGGGGCAGCAATCAGCCCCAGCATTTT.

This chain links TRBV5-4 with TRBJ1-2; 11 bases fit TRBD1. Germline CDR1 SGHNT, CDR2 YYREEE (reference sequence). The CDR3 spans 17 residues. V lost 3 bases and J lost 4; bases outside the gene matches: 11. In nucleotides, the CDR3 is TGTGCCAGCAGCTCTCTACTTCGGACAGGGGGCACCTATGGCTACACCTTC. Residues: CASSSLLRTGGTYGYTF.

The chain recombines TRBV19 with TRBJ1-5, with D perhaps matching TRBD1 (5 bases). The CDR3 runs to 15 residues. Trimming stripped 3 bases from V and 4 bases from J, with 13 bases between. CDR1 and CDR2 from the germline V gene are LNHDA and SQIVND (reference sequence). CDR3 nucleotides: TGTGCCAGTAGTATCCAAACAGGCGTAAATCAGCCCCAGCATTTT. Translated: CASSIQTGVNQPQHF.

This clone was recorded only once. The chain is built from TRBV7-3 and TRBJ2-1, with TRBD2 identical over 8 bases. Germline values: CDR1 SGHTA, CDR2 FQGTGA. The V gene end was trimmed by 5 bases and the J gene end by 9 bases; junction bases not matched to a gene: 12. CDR3 length: 15 amino acids. CDR3 amino acids: CASSPRRTSTSEQFF. CDR3 nucleotide sequence: TGTGCCAGCAGCCCTCGTCGGACTAGCACTTCTGAGCAGTTCTTC.

The chain couples TRBV7-2 to TRBJ2-7; 7 positions match TRBD1. After removal of 0 bases from V and 4 bases from J, the junction contained 9 bases not matched to a gene. The CDR3 contains 16 residues. The V gene's germline CDR1 is SGHTA and CDR2 FQGNSA. In DNA form, the CDR3 reads TGTGCCAGCAGCTTAGCAGGGGGCGCCGGCTGGTACGAGCAGTACTTC. Protein product: CASSLAGGAGWYEQYF.

This clone appeared a single time. The V and J genes are TRBV4-3 and TRBJ2-3, with a possible D match to TRBD2 (6 bases). V lost 5 bases and J 5 bases, leaving 20 bases between the germline ends. The CDR3 has 16 amino acids. CDR1 LGHNA and CDR2 YSLEER come from the germline V gene. Written as DNA, the CDR3 is TGCGCCAGCAGCGCGACTAGGAACTCGGTTGTAGATACGCAGTATTTT. Translated: CASSATRNSVVDTQYF.

The V gene is TRBV18, the J gene TRBJ2-6; 8 bases are a match to TRBD1. Trimming removed 3 bases from V and 2 bases from J; junction bases left unmatched: 3. Germline V lookup: CDR1 KGHSH, CDR2 LQKENI. The CDR3 loop spans 16 amino acids. CDR3 DNA sequence: TGTGCCAGCTCACCTAAGGACAGGGCTGGGGCCAACGTCCTGACTTTC. This encodes CASSPKDRAGANVLTF.

The chain is built from TRBV28 and TRBJ1-1; D gene unclear. This CDR3 is 10 amino acids long. Germline V gives CDR1 MDHEN, CDR2 SYDVKM. CDR3 amino acids: CDEENTEAFF. As DNA, the CDR3 is TGTGATGAGGAGAACACTGAAGCTTTCTTT.

The chain recombines TRBV2 with TRBJ1-1; tentative D call: TRBD1 (5 bases). The germline V gene has CDR1 SNHLY and CDR2 FYNNEI. The CDR3 covers 14 residues. V was trimmed by 4 bases and J by 1 base, leaving 10 bases between them. The CDR3 loop reads CASSAAGPNTEAFF. The CDR3 coding sequence is TGTGCCAGCAGTGCCGCGGGGCCGAACACTGAAGCTTTCTTT.

This clone was counted only a few times. The CDR3 DNA follows: TGTGCCAGCAGCGTAGGGCCTCGACAGGCGAACACTGAAGCTTTCTTT. Residues: CASSVGPRQANTEAFF. The rearrangement links TRBV9 to TRBJ1-1, with a tentative D call TRBD1 (6 bases). CDR3 length: 16 amino acids. CDR1 and CDR2 (germline): SGDLS, YYNGEE. V was trimmed by 0 bases and J by 1 base, leaving 13 bases between them.

The chain is built from TRBV2 and TRBJ1-5, with 9 bases matching TRBD1. J was trimmed by 2 bases and V by 5 bases; bases with no gene match: 4. Germline CDR1 and CDR2: SNHLY and FYNNEI. This CDR3 has 15 residues. The CDR3 spells CASSRQGERNQPQHF. DNA for the CDR3: TGTGCCAGCAGTCGACAGGGGGAGCGCAATCAGCCCCAGCATTTT.

This chain links TRBV6-4 with TRBJ2-5, with 11 bases lining up with TRBD2. The J call may not be correct, given that the DNA end is closer to TRBJ2-7. CDR1 and CDR2 (germline): MRHNA, SNTAGT. The CDR3 is 15 amino acids. The CDR3 DNA follows: TGTGCCAGCAGTGACCTAGCGGGAGGCTCCTACGAGCAGTACTTC. Translated: CASSDLAGGSYEQYF.

This sequence joins TRBV7-3 and TRBJ2-3, with 7 bases lining up with TRBD2. Germline CDR1 and CDR2: SGHTA and FQGTGA. The length of the CDR3 is 14 residues. V lost 0 bases to trimming and J lost 9 bases; unmatched junction nucleotides: 6. This chain's CDR3 is CASSLTSASGTQYF. CDR3 nucleotide sequence: TGTGCCAGCAGCTTAACGTCGGCTAGCGGAACGCAGTATTTT. The full variable domain, rest sourced from reference TRBV7-3 and TRBJ2-3, is GAGVSQTPSNKVTEKGKYVELRCDPISGHTALYWYRQSLGQGPEFLIYFQGTGAADDSGLPNDRFFAVRPEGSVSTLKIQRTERGDSAVYLCASSLTSASGTQYFGPGTRLTVL.

J is TRBJ1-1 and V is TRBV7-9; D may be TRBD1 (5 bases). Germline-derived CDR1 and CDR2 are SEHNR and FQNEAQ (reference sequence). Trimming took 5 bases from V and 1 from J, leaving 14 bases between them. The CDR3 is made up of 15 amino acids. CDR3 sequence: CASSPRTSENTEAFF. Written as DNA, the CDR3 is TGTGCCAGCAGCCCAAGGACATCCGAGAACACTGAAGCTTTCTTT.

The chain couples TRBV4-3 to TRBJ2-1, with TRBD1 identical over 8 bases. J gave up 3 bases and V 1 base, and 8 bases lay outside the gene matches. The CDR3 is made up of 17 amino acids. Germline CDR1 LGHNA, CDR2 YSLEER. Written as DNA, the CDR3 is TGCGCCAGCAGCCAAGCTGGGTCAGGGGGCTACTACAATGAGCAGTTCTTC. Translating gives CASSQAGSGGYYNEQFF.

Remarks on this clone: One end of the junction is discordant with germline, which a read error may explain. The chain employs TRBV7-7 and TRBJ2-5; 9 bases map to TRBD1. The CDR3 consists of 14 residues. The V gene's germline CDR1 is SSHAT and CDR2 FNYEAQ (reference sequence). The CDR3 spells CASSMGQGAETQYF. CDR3 in DNA: TGTGCTAGCAGCATGGGACAGGGCGCCGAGACCCAGTACTTC.

The chain combines TRBV7-2 with TRBJ1-1, with 8 nucleotides matching TRBD1. CDR1 and CDR2 from the germline V gene are SGHTA and FQGNSA. The CDR3 is made up of 15 amino acids. V dropped 5 bases and J dropped 1; count of bases not matched to a gene: 6. CDR3 amino acids: CASSPRQGKNTEAFF. In DNA form, the CDR3 reads TGTGCCAGCAGCCCCCGACAGGGGAAGAACACTGAAGCTTTCTTT. The full variable domain, in which reference TRBV7-2 and TRBJ1-1 provide the parts outside the CDR3, is GAGVSQSPSNKVTEKGKDVELRCDPISGHTALYWYRQSLGQGLEFLIYFQGNSAPDKSGLPSDRFSAERTGGSVSTLTIQRTQQEDSAVYLCASSPRQGKNTEAFFGQGTRLTVV.

This rearrangement joins TRBV7-2 to TRBJ2-1; TRBD2 agrees at 10 bases. Germline V gives CDR1 SGHTA, CDR2 FQGNSA. The CDR3 is made up of 14 amino acids. V lost 6 bases and J lost 8; bases outside the gene matches: 7. CDR3 DNA sequence: TGTGCCAGCAGAGAGCGGGGGGGCCCCGATGAGCAGTTCTTC. The encoded protein is CASRERGGPDEQFF.

This chain links TRBV11-2 with TRBJ2-5; D is undetermined. The tail of the sequence fits TRBJ2-7 better, so the J call may be wrong. The CDR3 is made up of 13 amino acids. Per germline, CDR1 SGHAT and CDR2 FQNNGV. The CDR3 region is CASSLVLWGEQYF. The DNA for the CDR3 is TGTGCCAGCAGCTTAGTACTCTGGGGCGAGCAGTACTTC.